This T cell receptor (beta chain) derives from a study of T cells after yellow fever vaccination. This clonotype was picked up many times. No antigen is known for it. Study results and limitations: Subsequent to the booster, the majority of primary-vaccination clones reappeared (96% CD4, 88% CD8).

TCRdb re-called the 5' RACE reads with MiXCR, one entry per CDR3 protein. The table lists 300,000 to 350,000 distinct CDR3 sequences, around 4.3% of them singletons, with less than 20% in the top ten. The CDR3 spans 15 residues. From germline, CDR1 is WSHSY and CDR2 SAAADI. Trimming cost V 10 bases and J 3 bases; bases outside gene matches: 8. The sequences come from PBMCs, collected 15 days after the yellow fever booster vaccination. The receptor was derived from a man in his late teens or twenties who received the YFV17D yellow fever vaccine. The chain carries TRBV10-2 and TRBJ2-4; 11 positions match TRBD2. The chain's CDR3 is CAISTSGVDKNIQYF. The CDR3 nucleotides read TGCGCCATCTCGACTAGCGGGGTTGACAAAAACATTCAGTACTTC.